The 22 T cell receptor beta chains presented below share a single source sample, sequenced in a study of shared clonotypes between healthy human individuals. Here immunoSEQ multiplex PCR was the method, and the copy in TCRdb shows in-frame clones only, minus some. The sample lists 450,000 or so clones, about 74% seen once, with around 12% in the top ten. The sequenced sample consisted of PBMCs. These receptors all stem from a woman in her 40s in good health. Some clones in this sample may be carry-over from other donors' samples.

The V gene is TRBV28, the J gene TRBJ2-7; 9 bases are a match to TRBD1. The V segment lost 5 bases and the J segment 3 bases; nucleotides outside the gene matches: 11. Germline CDR1 MDHEN, CDR2 SYDVKM. CDR3 length: 16 amino acids. CDR3: CASSPQGQGSDYEQYF. The CDR3 DNA reads as TGTGCCAGCAGTCCCCAGGGACAGGGATCAGACTACGAGCAGTACTTC.

V gene TRBV14 combines with J gene TRBJ2-5; D is perhaps TRBD1 or TRBD2 (5 bases each). The V end lost 2 bases, the J end lost 3 bases, and 10 bases lay between the germline ends. In germline, CDR1 is SGHDN, CDR2 FVKESK. The CDR3 runs to 14 residues. The CDR3 sequence is CASSQRRDEETQYF. The CDR3 DNA reads TGTGCCAGCAGCCAACGCAGGGACGAAGAGACCCAGTACTTC.

With respect to this clone: A read error is likely here: a far larger clone is one base away. The V and J genes are TRBV6-6 and TRBJ1-5, with D perhaps matching TRBD1 (5 bases). Germline CDR1 and CDR2: MNHNY and SVGAGI (reference sequence). The CDR3 length is 15 residues. The CDR3 spells CVSSYRDSGNQPQHF. The CDR3 DNA sequence: TGTGTCAGCAGTTACCGAGACAGCGGCAATCAGCCCCAGCATTTT.

This rearrangement joins TRBV7-2 to TRBJ2-5; 7 positions match TRBD1. The CDR3 is 15 residues long. The junction had 11 bases not matched to a gene; V was cut back by 5 bases and J by 5 bases. Germline lookup yields CDR1 SGHTA and CDR2 FQGNSA. The CDR3 sequence is CASSPPGQPWETQYF. The CDR3, as DNA: TGTGCCAGCAGCCCACCGGGACAGCCTTGGGAGACCCAGTACTTC.

The chain recombines TRBV5-1 with TRBJ2-6, with D unclear. The CDR3 runs 15 residues. V gave up 4 bases and J gave up 0 bases, with 8 bases separating them. Germline-derived CDR1 and CDR2 are SGHRS and YFSETQ. The DNA of the CDR3 is TGCGCCAGCAGCATGGACGGCTCTGGGGCCAACGTCCTGACTTTC. Residues: CASSMDGSGANVLTF.

The chain carries TRBV6-1 and TRBJ2-1; 10 bases map to TRBD2. This CDR3 comprises 15 residues. Germline-derived CDR1 and CDR2 are MNHNS and SASEGT. Trimming removed 3 bases from V and 7 bases from J; junction bases left unmatched: 6. The CDR3 sequence: CASSDSGLATNEQFF. In DNA, the CDR3 is TGTGCCAGCAGTGACTCGGGACTAGCGACAAATGAGCAGTTCTTC.

Comment on this clone: A much larger clone sits a single nucleotide away, making a read error possible. The chain has TRBV5-4 and TRBJ2-1; unclear D gene. The CDR3 length is 15 residues. Germline assignment: CDR1 SGHNT and CDR2 YYREEE (reference sequence). The CDR3 region has the DNA TGTGCCAGCAGCTTGGAATCGGCCGGATACAGTGAGCAGTTCTTC. This codes for CASSLESAGYSEQFF.

The DNA for the CDR3 is TGTGCCAGCAGCCAATCCCTAGCGACCACCTACAATGAGCAGTTCTTC. Amino acids: CASSQSLATTYNEQFF. V usage is TRBV4-2 and J usage is TRBJ2-1; tentative D call: TRBD2 (6 bases). The CDR3 runs to 16 residues. Germline lookup yields CDR1 LGHNA and CDR2 YNFKEQ. The V end lost 2 bases, the J end lost 2 bases, and 13 bases lay between the germline ends.

Regarding this clone: This likely reflects a read error, since a far larger clone is one base away. The V and J genes are TRBV5-8 and TRBJ1-1; D ambiguous. V was cut by 7 bases and J by 1 base, with 11 bases left in between. The CDR3 contains 13 residues. Germline-derived CDR1 and CDR2 are SGHTS and YDEGEE. The CDR3 coding sequence is TGTGCCAGCGGTTCCACATCGAACACTGAAGCTTTCTTT. It yields the protein CASGSTSNTEAFF.

This chain connects TRBV29-1 to TRBJ1-1; the D gene is possibly TRBD1 (5 bases). This CDR3 spans 16 amino acids. CDR1 SQVTM and CDR2 ANQGSEA come from the germline V gene. Deletions cut 1 base from V and 3 bases from J, with 18 bases between. The CDR3: CSVEVWGRVVYTEAFF. In DNA, the CDR3 is TGCAGCGTTGAAGTGTGGGGCAGGGTGGTTTACACTGAAGCTTTCTTT. Using reference TRBV29-1 and TRBJ1-1 for the parts outside the CDR3, the full variable domain is SAVISQKPSRDICQRGTSLTIQCQVDSQVTMMFWYRQQPGQSLTLIATANQGSEATYESGFVIDKFPISRPNLTFSTLTVSNMSPEDSSIYLCSVEVWGRVVYTEAFFGQGTRLTVV.

This clone was counted at least ten times. The J gene is TRBJ2-1, the V gene TRBV2, with 16 bases matching TRBD2. J gave up 2 bases and V 7 bases, and 5 bases lay outside the gene matches. Per germline, CDR1 SNHLY and CDR2 FYNNEI. CDR3 length: 17 amino acids. CDR3 in DNA: TGTGCCAGCATGGGACTAGCGGGAGGGAACACCTACAATGAGCAGTTCTTC. Amino acid sequence: CASMGLAGGNTYNEQFF.

Comments on this clone: Other DNA sequences in the same sample also yield this CDR3. This chain uses TRBV30 with TRBJ2-3; the D gene is possibly TRBD1 (6 bases). V was pared by 2 bases and J by 3 bases, with 6 bases between. Germline V lookup: CDR1 GTSNPN, CDR2 SVGIG (reference sequence). The CDR3 is made up of 12 amino acids. The CDR3 nucleotides read TGTGCCTGGAGTACAGGGACAGATACGCAGTATTTT. This translates into CAWSTGTDTQYF.

Comment on this clone: It is likely a read error: a sequence one base away is far more abundant. The chain joins TRBV11-2 to TRBJ2-7; D is unresolved. This CDR3 spans 15 amino acids. The germline V gene encodes CDR1 SGHAT and CDR2 FQNNGV. CDR3: CASSLISGLSYVQYF. CDR3 nucleotide sequence: TGTGCCAGCAGCTTAATATCTGGTTTATCCTACGTGCAGTACTTC.

The J gene is TRBJ2-5, the V gene TRBV7-3; 7 bases fit TRBD1. CDR1 is SGHTA and CDR2 is FQGTGA in the germline V gene. V trimming: 5 bases; J trimming: 7 bases; junction bases outside the gene matches: 10. The CDR3 length is 14 residues. The CDR3 DNA reads TGTGCCAGCAGCAACGGACAGGCATGGGGGACCCAGTACTTC. Its translation is CASSNGQAWGTQYF.

The chain couples TRBV5-1 to TRBJ2-2; TRBD1 or TRBD2 may be the D gene (7 bases each). Trimming pared 4 bases from V and 6 bases from J, leaving 16 bases between. CDR1 SGHRS and CDR2 YFSETQ come from the germline V gene. The CDR3 extends over 15 amino acids. The CDR3 spells CASSRTGAGAGELFF. The CDR3 DNA sequence: TGCGCCAGCAGCCGAACAGGGGCGGGAGCCGGGGAGCTGTTTTTT.

This clone was seen at least ten times. This chain uses TRBV28 with TRBJ2-2, with 14 bases fitting TRBD2. Germline CDR1 is MDHEN and CDR2 is SYDVKM. The CDR3 consists of 19 residues. The trim removed 9 bases at V and 2 bases at J, leaving 14 bases unmatched. DNA of the CDR3: TGTGCCAGTACCGCGCGGGGACTAGCGGGAGTCCGCAACACCGGGGAGCTGTTTTTT. Its translation: CASTARGLAGVRNTGELFF.

This chain joins TRBV4-1 and TRBJ2-1; 9 nucleotides agree with TRBD2. This CDR3 is built from 17 residues. J gave up 4 bases and V 1 base, and 8 bases lay outside the gene matches. CDR1 and CDR2 (germline): MGHRA, YSYEKL. The CDR3 spells CASSQARGLAPYNEQFF. The CDR3 DNA reads as TGCGCCAGCAGCCAAGCGAGAGGACTAGCGCCGTACAATGAGCAGTTCTTC.

The rearrangement links TRBV2 to TRBJ2-5, with 7 bases lining up with TRBD1. The V and J ends lost 4 bases and 4 bases, in that order; junction bases with no gene match: 3. Germline values: CDR1 SNHLY, CDR2 FYNNEI. The CDR3 runs to 13 residues. The DNA of the CDR3 is TGTGCCAGCAGTGGGACAGGCATAGAGACCCAGTACTTC. Translating it yields CASSGTGIETQYF.

The DNA of the CDR3 is TGTGCCAGCAGCTTAGAAGGACAGGGAATCGGGGAGCTGTTTTTT. Protein: CASSLEGQGIGELFF. This chain connects TRBV7-3 to TRBJ2-2, with 8 bases matching TRBD1. The CDR3 has 15 residues. J lost 7 bases, V lost 2 bases, and 6 bases had no gene match. Germline assignment: CDR1 SGHTA and CDR2 FQGTGA. Based on the CDR3 plus reference TRBV7-3 and TRBJ2-2, the full variable domain is GAGVSQTPSNKVTEKGKYVELRCDPISGHTALYWYRQSLGQGPEFLIYFQGTGAADDSGLPNDRFFAVRPEGSVSTLKIQRTERGDSAVYLCASSLEGQGIGELFFGEGSRLTVL.

This clone has ten or more counts. The sample has other DNA sequences that encode this CDR3 too. V is TRBV18 and J is TRBJ2-1, with D uncertain. This CDR3 contains 13 residues. From germline, CDR1 is KGHSH and CDR2 LQKENI. V gave up 6 bases and J gave up 3 bases, with 9 bases separating them. CDR3 residues: CASSGGSYNEQFF. The CDR3 region has the DNA TGTGCCAGCTCTGGCGGAAGCTACAATGAGCAGTTCTTC.

The chain couples TRBV5-6 to TRBJ2-5; 7 nucleotides line up with TRBD2. The CDR3 is 14 residues long. V gave up 3 bases and J gave up 5 bases; unmatched junction bases: 7. Germline CDR1 SGHDT, CDR2 YYEEEE. In DNA form, the CDR3 reads TGTGCCAGCAGCTCCTCCCAGGGAGGGGAGACCCAGTACTTC. Protein product: CASSSSQGGETQYF.

This chain joins TRBV6-5 and TRBJ1-4; no definite D call. Germline values: CDR1 MNHEY, CDR2 SVGAGI. The CDR3 is made up of 15 amino acids. Trimming pared 6 bases from V and 8 bases from J, leaving 19 bases between. For the CDR3, the DNA is TGTGCCAGCAGGGAACTCGTCGCAGGAGGGGAAAAACTGTTTTTT. It is translated as CASRELVAGGEKLFF.